This entry is about one T cell receptor (beta chain). This sample is drawn from a study of cytomegalovirus exposure and HLA in healthy donors. The PCR contained 60 Vbeta and 13 Jbeta primers. Clones were sequenced by immunoSEQ multiplex PCR, and TCRdb holds only the in-frame ones, with some missing. The sample shows around 180,000 clones, approximately 80% of them seen only once. This clonotype was sampled from a woman aged 50 to 60 in good health and CMV-seronegative. Input material: PBMCs.

CDR3 in amino acids: CASSFRGGLADTQYF. The CDR3 DNA reads as TGTGCCAGCAGTTTTAGGGGAGGGTTGGCAGATACGCAGTATTTT. The chain links TRBV28 to TRBJ2-3; 7 positions match TRBD2. Germline-derived CDR1 and CDR2 are MDHEN and SYDVKM. The V gene end was trimmed by 3 bases and the J gene end by 4 bases; junction bases not matched to a gene: 7. The CDR3 loop spans 15 amino acids.